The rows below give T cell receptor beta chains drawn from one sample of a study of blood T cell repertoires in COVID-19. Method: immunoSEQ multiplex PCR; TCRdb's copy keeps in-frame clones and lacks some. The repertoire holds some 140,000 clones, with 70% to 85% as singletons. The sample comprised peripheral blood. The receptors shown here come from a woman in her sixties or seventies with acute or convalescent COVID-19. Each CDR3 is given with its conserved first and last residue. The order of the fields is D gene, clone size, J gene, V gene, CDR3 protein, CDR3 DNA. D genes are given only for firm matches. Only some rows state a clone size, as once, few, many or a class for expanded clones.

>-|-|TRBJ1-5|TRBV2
CASSELRGNQPQHF
TGTGCCAGCAGTGAATTACGGGGTAATCAGCCCCAGCATTTT
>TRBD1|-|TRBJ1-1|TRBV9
CASNPGTGDTEAFF
TGTGCCAGCAACCCTGGGACAGGGGACACTGAAGCTTTCTTT
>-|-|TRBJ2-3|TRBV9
CASSARQGGYTDTQYF
TGTGCCAGCAGCGCCCGGCAAGGGGGTTACACAGATACGCAGTATTTT
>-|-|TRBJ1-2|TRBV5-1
CASSLRSNYGYTF
TGCGCCAGCAGCTTGCGGTCTAACTATGGCTACACCTTC
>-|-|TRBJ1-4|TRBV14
CASSPRWSGEKLFF
TGTGCCAGCAGCCCACGATGGTCCGGTGAAAAACTGTTTTTT
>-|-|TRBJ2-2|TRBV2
CASSAASRLTGELFF
TGTGCCAGCAGTGCGGCTAGCAGACTCACCGGGGAGCTGTTTTTT
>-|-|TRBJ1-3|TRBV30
CAWTRVVNTIYF
TGTGCCTGGACCAGGGTCGTGAACACCATATATTTT
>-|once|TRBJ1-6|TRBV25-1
CASSELGGANSPLHF
TGTGCCAGCAGTGAATTAGGGGGAGCGAATTCACCCCTCCACTTT
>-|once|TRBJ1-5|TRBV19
CASSGGGSINQPQHF
TGTGCCAGTAGTGGGGGGGGGTCTATCAATCAGCCCCAGCATTTT
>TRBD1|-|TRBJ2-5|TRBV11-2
CASSLGGTVRRETQYF
TGTGCCAGCAGCTTAGGGGGGACAGTTCGGAGGGAGACCCAGTACTTC
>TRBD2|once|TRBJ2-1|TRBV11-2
CASSLAPSGGQRVNEQFF
TGTGCCAGCAGCTTAGCCCCTAGCGGGGGCCAGAGGGTGAATGAGCAGTTCTTC
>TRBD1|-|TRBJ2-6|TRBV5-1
CASSFNPRGPGANVLTF
TGCGCCAGCAGCTTTAACCCCAGGGGGCCTGGGGCCAACGTCCTGACTTTC
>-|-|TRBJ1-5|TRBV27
CASRAGHLSNQPQHF
TGTGCCAGCAGGGCCGGACACCTTAGCAATCAGCCCCAGCATTTT
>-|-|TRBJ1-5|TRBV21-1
CASSKRGLGDKHF
TGTGCCAGCAGCAAAAGGGGCCTAGGGGATAAGCATTTT
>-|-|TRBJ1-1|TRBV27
CASSQQGNTEAFF
TGTGCCAGCAGTCAACAGGGGAACACTGAAGCTTTCTTT
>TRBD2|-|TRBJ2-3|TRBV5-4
CASSLSGGGTDTQYF
TGTGCCAGCAGCCTTAGCGGGGGTGGCACAGATACGCAGTATTTT
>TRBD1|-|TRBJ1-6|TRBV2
CATAGDSRVNSPLHF
TGTGCCACCGCCGGGGACAGCCGGGTCAATTCACCCCTCCACTTT
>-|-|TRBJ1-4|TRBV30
CAWSTRTSTNEKLFF
TGTGCCTGGAGTACCAGGACAAGTACTAATGAAAAACTGTTTTTT
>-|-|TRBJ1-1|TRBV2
CASNPWRGTEAFF
TGTGCCAGCAACCCATGGCGAGGGACTGAAGCTTTCTTT
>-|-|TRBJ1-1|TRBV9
CASSVAPTMNTEAFF
TGTGCCAGCAGCGTAGCCCCCACTATGAACACTGAAGCTTTCTTT
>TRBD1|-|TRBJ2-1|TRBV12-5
CASGSRDRVDNEQFF
TGTGCTAGTGGTTCCCGGGACAGGGTCGACAATGAGCAGTTCTTC
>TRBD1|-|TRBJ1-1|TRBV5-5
CASTRTGINTEAFF
TGTGCCAGCACCAGGACAGGGATAAACACTGAAGCTTTCTTT
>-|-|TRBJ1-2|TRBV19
CASSMQGNNLNYGYTF
TGTGCCAGTAGTATGCAGGGGAATAATTTGAACTATGGCTACACCTTC
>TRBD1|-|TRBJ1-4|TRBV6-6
CASKWGQDEKLFF
TGTGCCAGCAAATGGGGACAGGATGAAAAACTGTTTTTT
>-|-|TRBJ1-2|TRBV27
CASSSNRLGGYTF
TGTGCCAGCAGTTCAAACCGACTAGGCGGCTACACCTTC
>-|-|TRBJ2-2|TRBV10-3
CAIRRDTNTGELFF
TGTGCCATCAGACGGGACACGAACACCGGGGAGCTGTTTTTT
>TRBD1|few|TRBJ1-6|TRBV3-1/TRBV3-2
CASSWGQGNGSPLHF
TGTGCCAGCAGCTGGGGACAGGGTAACGGTTCACCCCTCCACTTT
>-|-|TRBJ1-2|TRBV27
CASSLSGGIYGYTF
TGTGCCAGCAGTTTATCGGGGGGGATCTATGGCTACACCTTC
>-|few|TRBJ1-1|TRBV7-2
CASSLSGIATEAFF
TGTGCCAGCAGCTTAAGCGGGATTGCCACTGAAGCTTTCTTT
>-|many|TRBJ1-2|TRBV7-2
CASSLVQGTGYGYTF
TGTGCCAGCAGCTTAGTGCAGGGCACTGGCTATGGCTACACCTTC
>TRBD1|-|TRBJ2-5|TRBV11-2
CASSLGRQGETQYF
TGTGCCAGCAGCTTAGGAAGACAGGGGGAGACCCAGTACTTC
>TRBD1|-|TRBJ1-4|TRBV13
CASSLAQGAGEKLFF
TGTGCCAGCAGCTTAGCCCAGGGGGCGGGCGAAAAACTGTTTTTT
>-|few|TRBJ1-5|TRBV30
CAWSGGRNQPQHF
TGTGCCTGGAGTGGCGGAAGGAATCAGCCCCAGCATTTT
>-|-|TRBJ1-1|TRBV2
CASSTGWSGTEAFF
TGTGCCAGCTCCACGGGCTGGAGCGGCACTGAAGCTTTCTTT
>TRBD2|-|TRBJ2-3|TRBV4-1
CASSQKWGGSADTQYF
TGCGCCAGCAGCCAAAAGTGGGGGGGTTCGGCAGATACGCAGTATTTT
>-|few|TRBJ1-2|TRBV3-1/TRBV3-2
CASSPQRGGTGGYTF
TGTGCCAGCAGCCCACAAAGAGGGGGAACGGGTGGCTACACCTTC
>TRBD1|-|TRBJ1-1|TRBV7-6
CASSLRTGELMNTEAFF
TGTGCCAGCAGCTTACGGACAGGAGAATTAATGAACACTGAAGCTTTCTTT
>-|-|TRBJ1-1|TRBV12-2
CASRSRTGLNTEAFF
TGTGCAAGTCGCTCTCGGACAGGCTTGAACACTGAAGCTTTCTTT
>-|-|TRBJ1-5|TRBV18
CASSPVAEGQPQHF
TGTGCCAGCTCACCTGTGGCTGAGGGTCAGCCCCAGCATTTT
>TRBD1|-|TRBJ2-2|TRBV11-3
CASSPHRDRINTGELFF
TGTGCCAGCAGCCCACACCGGGACAGGATTAACACCGGGGAGCTGTTTTTT
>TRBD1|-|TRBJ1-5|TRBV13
CASSRTGSNQPQHF
TGTGCCAGCAGCCGGACAGGGTCCAATCAGCCCCAGCATTTT
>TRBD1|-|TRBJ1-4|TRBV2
CASRGTGGSNEKLFF
TGTGCCAGCAGAGGGACAGGGGGATCTAATGAAAAACTGTTTTTT
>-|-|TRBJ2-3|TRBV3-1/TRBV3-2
CASSQLGGASTDTQYF
TGTGCCAGCAGCCAGTTAGGGGGGGCCTCGACAGATACGCAGTATTTT
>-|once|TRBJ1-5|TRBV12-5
CATAQNSGEPQHF
TGTGCTACCGCACAGAACTCCGGGGAGCCCCAGCATTTT
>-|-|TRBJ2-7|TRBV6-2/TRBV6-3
CASSYSSSDTQQYF
TGTGCCAGCAGTTACTCGAGCTCGGACACCCAGCAGTACTTC
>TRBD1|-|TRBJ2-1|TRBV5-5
CASSPPTGSEVNEQFF
TGTGCCAGCAGCCCTCCGACAGGGTCCGAGGTCAATGAGCAGTTCTTC
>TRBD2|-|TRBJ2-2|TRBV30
CAWGSGWTGAIGLAGGNTGELFF
TGTGCCTGGGGAAGCGGATGGACAGGGGCCATCGGGCTAGCGGGGGGGAACACCGGGGAGCTGTTTTTT
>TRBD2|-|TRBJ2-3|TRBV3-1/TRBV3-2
CASSQDSLAGVTDTQYF
TGTGCCAGCAGCCAAGATTCGCTAGCGGGGGTAACAGATACGCAGTATTTT
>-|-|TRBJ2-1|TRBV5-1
CASSADSSSYNEQFF
TGCGCCAGCAGCGCGGACAGTAGCTCCTACAATGAGCAGTTCTTC
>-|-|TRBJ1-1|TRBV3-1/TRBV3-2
CASSRRSGDTEAFF
TGTGCCAGCAGCCGGAGAAGTGGAGACACTGAAGCTTTCTTT
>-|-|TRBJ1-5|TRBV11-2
CASSPGEGVGQPQHF
TGTGCCAGCAGCCCCGGGGAGGGGGTTGGACAGCCCCAGCATTTT
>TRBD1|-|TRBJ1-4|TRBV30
CAWKSYGDRAEKLFF
TGTGCCTGGAAATCTTACGGGGACAGGGCTGAAAAACTGTTTTTT
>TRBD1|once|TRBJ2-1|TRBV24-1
CATGSDRDNEQFF
TGTGCCACCGGATCGGACAGGGACAATGAGCAGTTCTTC
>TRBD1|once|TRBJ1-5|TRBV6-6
CASTPRQGSQPQHF
TGTGCCAGCACTCCACGACAGGGGAGTCAGCCCCAGCATTTT